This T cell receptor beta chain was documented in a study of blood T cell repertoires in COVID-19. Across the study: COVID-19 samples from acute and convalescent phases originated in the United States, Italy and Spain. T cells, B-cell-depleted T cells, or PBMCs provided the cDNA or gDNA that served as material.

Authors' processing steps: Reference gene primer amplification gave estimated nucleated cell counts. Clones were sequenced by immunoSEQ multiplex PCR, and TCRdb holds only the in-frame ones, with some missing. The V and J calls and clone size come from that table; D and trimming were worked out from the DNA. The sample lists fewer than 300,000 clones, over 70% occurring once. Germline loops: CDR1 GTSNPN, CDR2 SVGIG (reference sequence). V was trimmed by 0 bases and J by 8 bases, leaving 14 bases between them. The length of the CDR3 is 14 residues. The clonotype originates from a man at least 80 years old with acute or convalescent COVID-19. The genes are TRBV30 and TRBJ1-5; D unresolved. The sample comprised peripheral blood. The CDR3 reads CAWSVRVVSKPQHF. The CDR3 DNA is TGTGCCTGGAGTGTACGGGTGGTCTCCAAGCCCCAGCATTTT.